Below, 4 T cell receptor beta chains from the same sample are listed, as sequenced in a study of blood T cell repertoires in COVID-19. Generated by immunoSEQ multiplex PCR, the TCRdb table keeps only in-frame clones and is missing some. The sample consists of 150,000 to 200,000 clones, 89% of them appearing once. Material: PBMCs or T cells enriched from blood (not recorded which). The source of these receptors is a woman in her late teens or twenties who had recovered from COVID-19.

There are a few counts of this clone. The chain joins TRBV5-6 to TRBJ1-6, with D tentatively TRBD1 (6 bases). Germline loops: CDR1 SGHDT, CDR2 YYEEEE. Trimming left V 5 bases short and J 5 bases short, with 14 bases between. CDR3 length: 15 residues. The CDR3 protein is CASSRLDRDNSPLHF. The CDR3 nucleotides read TGTGCCAGCAGTAGATTGGACAGAGATAATTCACCCCTCCACTTT. The whole variable domain, remainder taken from reference TRBV5-6 and TRBJ1-6, is DAGVTQSPTHLIKTRGQQVTLRCSPKSGHDTVSWYQQALGQGPQFIFQYYEEEERQRGNFPDRFSGHQFPNYSSELNVNALLLGDSALYLCASSRLDRDNSPLHFGNGTRLTVT.

The chain carries TRBV5-1 and TRBJ1-4; D gene ambiguous. The V gene lost 0 bases and the J gene lost 5 bases, with 14 bases spanning the gap. The germline gives CDR1 SGHRS, CDR2 YFSETQ. This CDR3 contains 16 residues. CDR3 nucleotides: TGCGCCAGCAGCTTGGTAGGCGGAAGGCAGAATGAAAAACTGTTTTTT. Residues: CASSLVGGRQNEKLFF.

The chain uses TRBV25-1 and TRBJ1-2; unclear D gene. Trimming left V 6 bases short and J 0 bases short, with 8 bases between. Germline CDR1 MGHDK, CDR2 SYGVNS. The CDR3 is 13 amino acids. The CDR3 DNA reads TGTGCCAGCAGGGCAACGACTAACTATGGCTACACCTTC. Its translation: CASRATTNYGYTF.

This sequence joins TRBV5-3 and TRBJ2-1; D might be TRBD1 (7 bases). TRBV5-3 is marked as an open reading frame, function uncertain. CDR3 length: 15 amino acids. V shed 8 bases and J shed 5 bases, with 20 bases lying between them. The CDR3 nucleotides read TGTGCCAGTACGCCGGCGGGGACAGAGAACAATGAGCAGTTCTTC. Translation: CASTPAGTENNEQFF.